A single sample is the source of the 7 T cell receptor beta chains below, sequenced in a study of OX40 agonist ivuxolimab in advanced cancers. TCRdb's copy holds only in-frame clones and misses some; the assay was immunoSEQ multiplex PCR. This sample has 55,000 to 80,000 clones, with 91% found just once. This specimen consisted of CD4+ or CD8+ T cells sorted from blood, obtained in a trial of the OX40 agonist ivuxolimab. The receptors come from an adult with an advanced solid tumor such as melanoma, head and neck, liver or kidney cancer.

The chain combines TRBV10-1 with TRBJ2-7; D might be TRBD2 (6 bases). Germline V gives CDR1 WNHNN, CDR2 SYGVQD (reference sequence). Trimming pared 8 bases from V and 6 bases from J, leaving 23 bases between. This CDR3 region has 15 residues. The CDR3 DNA sequence: TGCGCCAGCTGGAGGGAGGTAGGTCGGATTGTCGAGCAGTACTTC. Residues: CASWREVGRIVEQYF.

Turning to this clone: Other DNA sequences in this sample translate to the same CDR3. The rearrangement links TRBV2 to TRBJ1-5, with TRBD1 identical over 7 bases. Germline V gene sequence: CDR1 SNHLY, CDR2 FYNNEI. J lost 7 bases, V lost 6 bases, and 12 bases had no gene match. The CDR3 runs to 15 residues. The CDR3 loop is CASSVRQGSSQPQHF. The CDR3 DNA sequence: TGTGCCAGCAGCGTCCGACAGGGTTCGTCCCAGCCCCAGCATTTT. Drawing the rest from reference TRBV2 and TRBJ1-5, the complete variable domain is EPEVTQTPSHQVTQMGQEVILRCVPISNHLYFYWYRQILGQKVEFLVSFYNNEISEKSEIFDDQFSVERPDGSNFTLKIRSTKLEDSAMYFCASSVRQGSSQPQHFGDGTRLSIL.

The sample holds a few counts of this clone. The CDR3 region is CAIQSARDSEAFF. The CDR3, as DNA: TGTGCCATCCAGTCGGCCAGGGATAGTGAAGCTTTCTTT. V and J are TRBV2 and TRBJ1-1; D is perhaps TRBD1 (5 bases). The CDR3 contains 13 residues. Germline V gene lookup returns CDR1 SNHLY and CDR2 FYNNEI. Trimming cost V 10 bases and J 7 bases, with 19 bases left between them.

J is TRBJ1-2 and V is TRBV25-1, with D unresolved. This CDR3 contains 15 residues. Germline CDR1 reads MGHDK; CDR2 reads SYGVNS. V was shortened by 1 base and J by 6 bases, with 15 bases between the two germline ends. The CDR3 here is CASSELKPGLHGYTF. CDR3 coding DNA: TGTGCCAGCAGTGAATTGAAACCTGGGCTTCATGGCTACACCTTC.

The chain has TRBV9 and TRBJ1-1; TRBD1 might be the D (5 bases). This CDR3 comprises 16 residues. CDR1 and CDR2 (germline): SGDLS, YYNGEE. The ends were cut back, 4 bases at V and 0 bases at J, with 16 bases in the middle. The CDR3 nucleotides are TGTGCCAGCAGCCCCCGCGGGGCGGCTTTGAACACTGAAGCTTTCTTT. This encodes CASSPRGAALNTEAFF. Drawing the rest from reference TRBV9 and TRBJ1-1, the complete variable domain is DSGVTQTPKHLITATGQRVTLRCSPRSGDLSVYWYQQSLDQGLQFLIQYYNGEERAKGNILERFSAQQFPDLHSELNLSSLELGDSALYFCASSPRGAALNTEAFFGQGTRLTVV.

This clone was recorded only once. V gene TRBV29-1 combines with J gene TRBJ1-4, with no clear D. Trimming left V 7 bases short and J 8 bases short, with 17 bases between. This CDR3 spans 13 amino acids. The germline gives CDR1 SQVTM, CDR2 ANQGSEA. The CDR3 loop is CSAAPRAEEKLFF. CDR3 coding DNA: TGCAGCGCCGCACCCCGAGCGGAAGAAAAACTGTTTTTT. The full variable domain, with the rest looked up from reference TRBV29-1 and TRBJ1-4, is SAVISQKPSRDICQRGTSLTIQCQVDSQVTMMFWYRQQPGQSLTLIATANQGSEATYESGFVIDKFPISRPNLTFSTLTVSNMSPEDSSIYLCSAAPRAEEKLFFGSGTQLSVL.

In this sample, this clone turned up a few times. The chain combines TRBV7-9 with TRBJ1-3; tentatively, D is TRBD1 (6 bases). CDR3 length: 16 residues. Germline loops: CDR1 SEHNR, CDR2 FQNEAQ (reference sequence). The germline V and J ends were trimmed by 3 bases and 0 bases, with 12 bases remaining between them. The chain's CDR3 is CASSFGQFRSGNTIYF. The DNA of the CDR3 is TGTGCCAGCAGCTTTGGACAGTTCCGCTCTGGAAACACCATATATTTT.